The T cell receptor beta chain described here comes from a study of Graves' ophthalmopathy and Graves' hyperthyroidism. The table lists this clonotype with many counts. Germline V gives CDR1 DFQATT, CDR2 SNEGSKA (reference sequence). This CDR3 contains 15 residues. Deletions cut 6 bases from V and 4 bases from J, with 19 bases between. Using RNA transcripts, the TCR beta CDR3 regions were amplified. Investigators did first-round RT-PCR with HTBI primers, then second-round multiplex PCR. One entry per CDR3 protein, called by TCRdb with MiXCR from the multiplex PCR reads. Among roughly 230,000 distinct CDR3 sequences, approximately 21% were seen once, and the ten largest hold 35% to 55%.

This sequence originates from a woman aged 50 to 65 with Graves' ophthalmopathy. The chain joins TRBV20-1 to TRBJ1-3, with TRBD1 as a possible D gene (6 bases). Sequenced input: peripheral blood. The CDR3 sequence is CSAPPPDRGGNTIYF. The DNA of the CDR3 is TGCAGTGCCCCCCCCCCGGACAGAGGGGGAAACACCATATATTTT.